One and the same sample provided the 16 T cell receptor beta chains below, sequenced in a study of blood T cell repertoires in COVID-19 (TCRdb year 2020). The library came from the immunoSEQ multiplex PCR assay. Drawn from immuneACCESS, this table holds only the in-frame rearrangements with V and J called that TCRdb kept. Clones are partly lost; checked studies trace under half to an unresolved V gene and leave the rest unexplained. The sample data list approximately 110,000 clones, and around 86% of these were observed just once. Roughly 7.7% of the sample is held by the ten biggest clonotypes. Sequenced sample: peripheral blood. These receptors were obtained from a man between 65 and 85 years old with acute or convalescent COVID-19.

The chain recombines TRBV5-1 with TRBJ2-7, with 7 bases fitting TRBD1. The CDR3 has 13 amino acids. Losses at the gene ends were 4 bases for V and 6 bases for J; bases not matched to a gene: 7. Germline V gives CDR1 SGHRS, CDR2 YFSETQ. The CDR3 coding sequence is TGCGCCAGCAGCCCACAGGGGTTAGGCGAGCAGTACTTC. Residues: CASSPQGLGEQYF.

This chain connects TRBV5-4 to TRBJ1-6, with 7 bases that match TRBD1. This CDR3 contains 18 residues. The germline V gene has CDR1 SGHNT and CDR2 YYREEE (reference sequence). After removal of 4 bases from V and 1 base from J, the junction contained 11 bases not matched to a gene. The CDR3 sequence: CASSMSTAGGSYNSPLHF. The CDR3 DNA follows: TGTGCCAGCAGCATGTCGACTGCAGGGGGTTCCTATAATTCACCCCTCCACTTT.

This chain links TRBV10-1 with TRBJ1-4; D call uncertain. Trimming left V 0 bases short and J 4 bases short, with 6 bases between. Per germline, CDR1 WNHNN and CDR2 SYGVQD (reference sequence). The CDR3 has 14 residues. The CDR3 region is CASSESIYNEKLFF. Here the CDR3 DNA reads TGCGCCAGCAGTGAGTCTATCTATAATGAAAAACTGTTTTTT.

This chain joins TRBV18 and TRBJ1-1; 7 bases agree with TRBD1. The ends lost 2 bases at V and 4 bases at J; junction bases unmatched: 10. Germline V gene sequence: CDR1 KGHSH, CDR2 LQKENI. CDR3 length: 16 residues. CDR3 nucleotides: TGTGCCAGCTCACCATCCCAGGGGGGATCGGGCACTGAAGCTTTCTTT. This gives the protein CASSPSQGGSGTEAFF.

The chain joins TRBV5-1 to TRBJ1-1, with a weak D call TRBD1 (6 bases). Germline values: CDR1 SGHRS, CDR2 YFSETQ. This CDR3 contains 15 residues. Trimming removed 1 base at V and 4 bases at J, with 14 bases between. This CDR3 reads CASSLLGARSTEAFF. The CDR3 DNA reads as TGCGCCAGCAGCTTGCTGGGGGCAAGGAGCACTGAAGCTTTCTTT.

This chain joins TRBV6-1 and TRBJ2-5; TRBD2 agrees at 9 bases. The V and J ends lost 4 bases and 6 bases, in that order; junction bases with no gene match: 12. CDR1 and CDR2 from the germline V gene are MNHNS and SASEGT. The length of the CDR3 is 16 residues. The CDR3 DNA follows: TGTGCCAGCAGTGGTACGGGACTAGCCTCCCGAAAGACCCAGTACTTC. Amino acid sequence: CASSGTGLASRKTQYF.

This clone came up a few times. The chain employs TRBV4-1 and TRBJ2-2; TRBD1 is a possible D gene (5 bases). The V gene's germline CDR1 is MGHRA and CDR2 YSYEKL. Trimming took off 3 bases at V and 5 bases at J, with 13 bases between the two ends. CDR3 length equals 15 residues. CDR3 DNA sequence: TGCGCCAGCAGCCACCCCGACAGAAATACCGGGGAGCTGTTTTTT. Protein: CASSHPDRNTGELFF.

The chain is built from TRBV28 and TRBJ2-7; 8 nucleotides agree with TRBD2. V shed 4 bases and J 3 bases; nucleotides not matched to a gene: 5. There are 14 residues in the CDR3. Germline loops: CDR1 MDHEN, CDR2 SYDVKM. The CDR3 DNA sequence: TGTGCCAGCAGTTCTGCGGGAGGCGGCTACGAGCAGTACTTC. Protein: CASSSAGGGYEQYF.

The chain uses TRBV2 and TRBJ2-1; 8 bases line up with TRBD2. The CDR3 has 15 residues. With V trimmed by 4 bases and J by 0 bases, 2 bases remained unmatched. Germline V lookup: CDR1 SNHLY, CDR2 FYNNEI. The CDR3 sequence: CASSAGTSSYNEQFF. In DNA form, the CDR3 reads TGTGCCAGCAGTGCCGGGACTAGCTCCTACAATGAGCAGTTCTTC.

There are a few counts of this clone. J is TRBJ2-1 and V is TRBV2; D might be TRBD2 (6 bases). The CDR3 has 15 residues. The germline V and J ends were trimmed by 5 bases and 8 bases, with 19 bases remaining between them. The germline gives CDR1 SNHLY, CDR2 FYNNEI. The CDR3 DNA reads TGTGCCAGCAGTCCGTGGACTGTCGGGGGTGATGAGCAGTTCTTC. Its protein is CASSPWTVGGDEQFF. The entire variable domain, with the rest obtained from reference TRBV2 and TRBJ2-1, is as follows: EPEVTQTPSHQVTQMGQEVILRCVPISNHLYFYWYRQILGQKVEFLVSFYNNEISEKSEIFDDQFSVERPDGSNFTLKIRSTKLEDSAMYFCASSPWTVGGDEQFFGPGTRLTVL.

V is TRBV2 and J is TRBJ2-2; TRBD1 is a possible D gene (5 bases). The ends were cut back, 9 bases at V and 0 bases at J, with 11 bases in the middle. The CDR3 is 14 residues long. Looked up from germline, CDR1 is SNHLY and CDR2 is FYNNEI. The chain's CDR3 is CARTGRSNTGELFF. CDR3 sequence (DNA): TGTGCCAGAACAGGAAGGTCGAACACCGGGGAGCTGTTTTTT.

This chain links TRBV5-1 with TRBJ2-3, with 7 bases lining up with TRBD2. The CDR3 extends over 15 amino acids. The V gene end was trimmed by 5 bases and the J gene end by 3 bases; junction bases not matched to a gene: 9. CDR1 is SGHRS and CDR2 is YFSETQ in the germline V gene. DNA for the CDR3: TGCGCCAGCAGGCCGGGAGGCGTGTGGACAGATACGCAGTATTTT. Its protein is CASRPGGVWTDTQYF.

V usage is TRBV2 and J usage is TRBJ1-4; TRBD1 matches 9 bases. This CDR3 is 17 amino acids long. The V gene's germline CDR1 is SNHLY and CDR2 FYNNEI. J gave up 7 bases and V 4 bases, and 13 bases lay outside the gene matches. The CDR3 DNA follows: TGTGCCAGCAGTGCACCTGTAACAGGGGGCTTGATTGAAAAACTGTTTTTT. Amino acid sequence: CASSAPVTGGLIEKLFF.

The chain carries TRBV9 and TRBJ1-2, with TRBD1 matching over 7 bases. The V and J ends lost 6 bases and 7 bases, in that order; junction bases with no gene match: 6. The CDR3 is made up of 12 amino acids. From germline, CDR1 is SGDLS and CDR2 YYNGEE. For the CDR3, the DNA is TGTGCCAGCACAGGGACAGTCGTTGGCTACACCTTC. Its translation is CASTGTVVGYTF.

The J gene is TRBJ2-7, the V gene TRBV29-1; 9 bases align to TRBD1. Germline CDR1 is SQVTM and CDR2 is ANQGSEA. J lost 2 bases, V lost 7 bases, and 3 bases had no gene match. This CDR3 has 12 amino acids. DNA of the CDR3: TGCAGCGCTGGGACAGGGACCTACGAGCAGTACTTC. This sequence encodes CSAGTGTYEQYF.

The rearrangement links TRBV28 to TRBJ1-5; 8 bases align to TRBD1. The junction had 5 bases not matched to a gene; V was cut back by 6 bases and J by 7 bases. CDR1 and CDR2 (germline): MDHEN, SYDVKM. This CDR3 has 13 amino acids. The CDR3, as DNA: TGTGCCAGCAGCTCCAGGGGGCCACAGCCCCAGCATTTT. It codes for CASSSRGPQPQHF. Full variable domain (rest looked up from reference TRBV28 and TRBJ1-5): DVKVTQSSRYLVKRTGEKVFLECVQDMDHENMFWYRQDPGLGLRLIYFSYDVKMKEKGDIPEGYSVSREKKERFSLILESASTNQTSMYLCASSSRGPQPQHFGDGTRLSIL.